This T cell receptor (beta chain) was recovered during a study of blood T cell repertoires in COVID-19. Study as a whole: The samples span acute and convalescent COVID-19 from the United States, Italy and Spain.

For this clone: Sequence at one end of the junction differs from germline and may be a read error.

In germline, CDR1 is ENHRY, CDR2 SYGVKD. The CDR3 contains 15 residues. Authors' processing steps: Estimates of nucleated cell counts were drawn from the amplification of reference gene primers. Profiling relied on immunoSEQ multiplex PCR, and the TCRdb table lists in-frame clones only, not all of them. V and J calls and clone size follow that table, whereas D and trimming were derived from the DNA. The sample yields approximately 380,000 clones, 88% seen once. The rearrangement links TRBV10-3 to TRBJ2-5, with unresolved D. The source is a woman in her late teens or twenties who had recovered from COVID-19. Sequenced: PBMCs or T cells enriched from blood (not recorded which). CDR3 sequence: CATSYGSATRETQYF. The CDR3 DNA follows: TGTGCCACCAGTTACGGTTCGGCGACTCGAGAGACCCAGTACTTC.